This entry lists 29 T cell receptor beta chains sequenced from one sample in a study of blood T cell repertoires in COVID-19. The assay was immunoSEQ multiplex PCR, and TCRdb's table has in-frame clones only and misses some. The sample carries a few hundred thousand clones, around 87% recorded once. The sequenced sample was peripheral blood. These receptors all stem from a woman aged 25-40 years who had recovered from COVID-19.

The J gene is TRBJ2-2, the V gene TRBV3-1 (or the pseudogene TRBV3-2); possibly TRBD2 for D (5 bases). With 1 base removed from V and 4 bases from J, the gap between germline ends came to 10 bases. There are 15 residues in the CDR3. Germline V gives CDR1 LGHDT, CDR2 YNNKEL (reference sequence). CDR3 sequence reads: CASSQVGGFTGELFF. The DNA of the CDR3 is TGTGCCAGCAGCCAAGTGGGCGGGTTCACCGGGGAGCTGTTTTTT.

This clone has a count of ten or more. The chain carries TRBV28 and TRBJ1-6, with 7 bases identical to TRBD1. Trimming cost V 2 bases and J 4 bases; bases outside gene matches: 2. Germline V gives CDR1 MDHEN, CDR2 SYDVKM. CDR3 length: 15 amino acids. This CDR3 is CASSLGQVYNSPLHF. The CDR3 DNA reads TGTGCCAGCAGTTTAGGACAGGTTTATAATTCACCCCTCCACTTT.

The chain joins TRBV19 to TRBJ1-4, with TRBD1 identical over 9 bases. Germline V gene data show CDR1 as LNHDA and CDR2 as SQIVND (reference sequence). V was clipped by 5 bases and J by 8 bases; unmatched bases: 6. The CDR3 loop spans 14 amino acids. CDR3 coding DNA: TGTGCCAGTAGTCGGGACAGGGCCCCAGAAAAACTGTTTTTT. Encoded protein: CASSRDRAPEKLFF.

V gene TRBV5-6 combines with J gene TRBJ1-5; D unclear. The CDR3 contains 15 residues. Trimming cost V 0 bases and J 0 bases, with 7 bases left between them. Per the germline V gene, CDR1 is SGHDT and CDR2 is YYEEEE. The CDR3 coding sequence is TGTGCCAGCAGCTTGGGAGCAGGTAGCAATCAGCCCCAGCATTTT. Its protein is CASSLGAGSNQPQHF.

This chain joins TRBV19 and TRBJ2-5; 7 bases match TRBD2. J was trimmed by 5 bases and V by 2 bases; bases with no gene match: 2. The CDR3 totals 13 residues. Germline CDR1 LNHDA, CDR2 SQIVND (reference sequence). Here the CDR3 reads CASSIYGRETQYF. The CDR3 DNA reads as TGTGCCAGTAGTATATACGGGAGGGAGACCCAGTACTTC.

The rearrangement links TRBV19 to TRBJ1-2, with TRBD1 identical over 7 bases. The germline V gene has CDR1 LNHDA and CDR2 SQIVND (reference sequence). There are 13 residues in the CDR3. V trimming: 3 bases; J trimming: 4 bases; junction bases outside the gene matches: 2. The CDR3 spells CASSMGQIYGYTF. In DNA, the CDR3 is TGTGCCAGTAGTATGGGACAGATCTATGGCTACACCTTC.

V gene TRBV6-5 combines with J gene TRBJ2-3, with a weak D call TRBD1 (5 bases). Germline CDR1 MNHEY, CDR2 SVGAGI. V was clipped by 2 bases and J by 2 bases, with 11 bases between them. The CDR3 totals 15 residues. CDR3 DNA: TGTGCCAGCAGTTACGGAGACAGCCACACAGATACGCAGTATTTT. Translated: CASSYGDSHTDTQYF.

The table lists this clone with a count of one. This chain links TRBV7-6 with TRBJ1-4, with D possibly matching TRBD1 (5 bases). Germline V gene data show CDR1 as SGHVS and CDR2 as FNYEAQ. Deletions cut 1 base from V and 8 bases from J, with 11 bases between. The CDR3 has 14 amino acids. CDR3 nucleotide sequence: TGTGCCAGCAGCTTAGGCCAGGGAATGGAAAAACTGTTTTTT. As protein: CASSLGQGMEKLFF.

This chain connects TRBV6-5 to TRBJ1-5; no definite D call. V shed 0 bases and J shed 6 bases, with 6 bases lying between them. The germline CDR1 and CDR2 sequences are MNHEY and SVGAGI. There are 13 residues in the CDR3. The CDR3 region is CASSYSPRQPQHF. The CDR3 bases are TGTGCCAGCAGTTACTCCCCCCGTCAGCCCCAGCATTTT.

The genes are TRBV18 and TRBJ2-3; D may be TRBD1 (6 bases). Trimming cost V 3 bases and J 1 base, with 11 bases left between them. The CDR3 has 15 amino acids. CDR1 is KGHSH, CDR2 LQKENI, per germline. The CDR3 bases are TGTGCCAGCTCACCTGGACAGCCCCGCACAGATACGCAGTATTTT. Residues: CASSPGQPRTDTQYF.

A note on this clone: Additional DNA sequences in this sample encode the identical CDR3. The chain has TRBV3-1 (or the pseudogene TRBV3-2) and TRBJ1-1, with unresolved D. CDR1 LGHDT and CDR2 YNNKEL come from the germline V gene (reference sequence). This CDR3 has 11 residues. Trimming took off 3 bases at V and 6 bases at J, with 5 bases between the two ends. CDR3 residues: CASSQAAEAFF. The CDR3 coding sequence is TGTGCCAGCAGCCAGGCGGCTGAAGCTTTCTTT.

The rearrangement joins TRBV5-4 to TRBJ1-3, with TRBD1 as a possible D gene (6 bases). CDR1 and CDR2 (germline): SGHNT, YYREEE (reference sequence). The CDR3 loop spans 14 amino acids. The V end was cut by 4 bases, the J end by 8 bases, with 16 bases between. The CDR3 sequence: CASSRPGEQDTIYF. The CDR3 DNA is TGTGCCAGCAGCCGCCCAGGGGAGCAGGACACCATATATTTT. Together with reference TRBV5-4 and TRBJ1-3, the CDR3 gives the full variable domain: ETGVTQSPTHLIKTRGQQVTLRCSSQSGHNTVSWYQQALGQGPQFIFQYYREEENGRGNFPPRFSGLQFPNYSSELNVNALELDDSALYLCASSRPGEQDTIYFGEGSWLTVV.

This sequence joins TRBV6-1 and TRBJ1-5, with 7 bases aligning to TRBD1. The V segment lost 2 bases and the J segment 9 bases; nucleotides outside the gene matches: 13. Germline CDR1 and CDR2: MNHNS and SASEGT. The CDR3 consists of 16 residues. The CDR3 loop reads CASSEPSAGGRGPQHF. The CDR3, as DNA: TGTGCCAGCAGTGAACCCTCGGCAGGGGGAAGGGGGCCCCAGCATTTT.

The gene calls are TRBV12-3 or TRBV12-4 and TRBJ1-1; D not certain. V gave up 3 bases and J gave up 5 bases, with 10 bases separating them. The CDR3 contains 13 residues. The CDR3, as DNA: TGTGCCAGCAGTTTTGGCGGGGAGACTGAAGCTTTCTTT. This translates into CASSFGGETEAFF.

The gene calls are TRBV4-1 and TRBJ1-5; 10 nucleotides line up with TRBD1. Trimming cost V 5 bases and J 0 bases; bases outside gene matches: 7. Germline V gene sequence: CDR1 MGHRA, CDR2 YSYEKL. The CDR3 loop spans 17 amino acids. The DNA of the CDR3 is TGCGCCAGCAGCTCGGGGACAGGGGCTTATAGCAATCAGCCCCAGCATTTT. This gives the protein CASSSGTGAYSNQPQHF.

The V and J genes are TRBV11-2 and TRBJ2-7, with 8 positions matching TRBD1. J was trimmed by 3 bases and V by 5 bases; bases with no gene match: 9. The CDR3 is 15 residues long. Germline CDR1 and CDR2: SGHAT and FQNNGV. The CDR3, as DNA: TGTGCCAGCAGCCCGACAGGGGTTTCGGGCTACGAGCAGTACTTC. Translating gives CASSPTGVSGYEQYF.

The J gene is TRBJ1-1, the V gene TRBV5-8; D is undetermined. The CDR3 has 15 amino acids. V was cut by 8 bases and J by 0 bases, with 17 bases left in between. Per germline, CDR1 SGHTS and CDR2 YDEGEE. The CDR3, as DNA: TGTGCCAGGCCCGGCGGGTGGTTCATGAACACTGAAGCTTTCTTT. Translation: CARPGGWFMNTEAFF.

This clone showed up just a few times. The CDR3 nucleotides are TGTGCCAGCTCACTCAATCCGGGAGAAGAGACCCAGTACTTC. Its translation is CASSLNPGEETQYF. This chain links TRBV18 with TRBJ2-5; D might be TRBD2 (6 bases). This CDR3 has 14 residues. Germline V lookup: CDR1 KGHSH, CDR2 LQKENI. V was trimmed by 4 bases and J by 3 bases, leaving 12 bases between them.

This clone has a handful of counts. The chain carries TRBV11-1 and TRBJ2-7, with D uncertain. Germline V CDR1 and CDR2: SGHAT, FQDESV (reference sequence). Trimming shortened V by 3 bases and J by 2 bases, and 8 bases separated the two germline ends. The CDR3 runs 13 residues. In DNA form, the CDR3 reads TGTGCCAGCAGCTTCGGCGGCGCCTACGAGCAGTACTTC. Translation: CASSFGGAYEQYF.

The rearrangement uses TRBV6-2 or TRBV6-3 and TRBJ2-3; 7 bases map to TRBD1. This CDR3 is built from 15 residues. Germline V gene lookup returns CDR1 MNHEY and CDR2 SVGEGT. The V and J ends lost 2 bases and 0 bases, in that order; junction bases with no gene match: 2. CDR3 sequence: CASSYRDSSTDTQYF. The CDR3 DNA reads TGTGCCAGCAGTTACCGGGACAGTAGCACAGATACGCAGTATTTT.

The chain links TRBV5-1 to TRBJ1-5; weak D call: TRBD1 (5 bases). V lost 4 bases and J 7 bases, leaving 15 bases between the germline ends. The length of the CDR3 is 14 residues. Germline lookup yields CDR1 SGHRS and CDR2 YFSETQ. The CDR3 coding sequence is TGCGCCAGCAGCCTAGACAGCCAGGGACAGCCCCAGCATTTT. It translates to CASSLDSQGQPQHF.

V and J are TRBV7-3 and TRBJ2-5; 7 bases are a match to TRBD2. In germline, CDR1 is SGHTA, CDR2 FQGTGA. V trimming: 5 bases; J trimming: 9 bases; junction bases outside the gene matches: 6. The CDR3 length is 12 residues. The CDR3 sequence is CASSPGGGAQYF. CDR3 nucleotide sequence: TGTGCCAGCAGCCCAGGTGGGGGGGCCCAGTACTTC.

The CDR3 spells CASSDPTGDDGDTQYF. The DNA for the CDR3 is TGTGCCAGCAGTGACCCCACAGGAGATGATGGGGATACGCAGTATTTT. This chain joins TRBV2 and TRBJ2-3; a possible D gene is TRBD1 (5 bases). There are 16 residues in the CDR3. Germline lookup yields CDR1 SNHLY and CDR2 FYNNEI. The ends were cut back, 3 bases at V and 6 bases at J, with 19 bases in the middle.

This rearrangement joins TRBV19 to TRBJ2-7, with 10 bases aligning to TRBD1. The trim removed 5 bases at V and 2 bases at J, leaving 9 bases unmatched. Per germline, CDR1 LNHDA and CDR2 SQIVND (reference sequence). This CDR3 contains 16 residues. The CDR3 protein is CASSPKGTGAPYEQYF. CDR3 sequence (DNA): TGTGCCAGTAGTCCTAAGGGGACAGGGGCCCCCTACGAGCAGTACTTC.

This chain links TRBV30 with TRBJ1-5; TRBD1 matches 7 bases. CDR3 length equals 13 residues. CDR1 is GTSNPN and CDR2 is SVGIG in the germline V gene (reference sequence). Losses at the gene ends were 2 bases for V and 6 bases for J; bases not matched to a gene: 4. The CDR3 region is CAWSPGGGQPQHF. The DNA of the CDR3 is TGTGCCTGGAGTCCAGGGGGTGGTCAGCCCCAGCATTTT.

The genes are TRBV7-2 and TRBJ2-5, with TRBD2 identical over 9 bases. After removal of 5 bases from V and 5 bases from J, the junction contained 12 bases not matched to a gene. Germline CDR1 reads SGHTA; CDR2 reads FQGNSA. CDR3 length: 16 amino acids. The CDR3 loop is CASSPGSGRVRETQYF. CDR3 nucleotide sequence: TGTGCCAGCAGCCCGGGTAGCGGGAGAGTCCGGGAGACCCAGTACTTC.

This clone has more than one count but fewer than ten. This chain connects TRBV5-5 to TRBJ1-2; D uncertain. Trimming removed 0 bases from V and 8 bases from J, with 5 bases in between. Germline loops: CDR1 SGHKS, CDR2 YYEKEE (reference sequence). This CDR3 has 11 amino acids. CDR3 DNA: TGTGCCAGCAGCTTGGACTGGGGCTACACCTTC. It codes for CASSLDWGYTF.

This clone came up a few times. The chain carries TRBV7-2 and TRBJ2-7; no reliable D call. Germline-derived CDR1 and CDR2 are SGHTA and FQGNSA. The CDR3 length is 11 residues. V was trimmed by 5 bases and J by 6 bases, leaving 8 bases between them. In nucleotides, the CDR3 is TGTGCCAGCAGCAGACTCGCCGAGCAGTACTTC. Translating gives CASSRLAEQYF.

This sequence joins TRBV4-1 and TRBJ2-5; tentatively, D is TRBD2 (6 bases). CDR3 length equals 15 residues. Germline assignment: CDR1 MGHRA and CDR2 YSYEKL. V lost 4 bases and J lost 2, with 14 bases in between. For the CDR3, the DNA is TGCGCCAGCAGCCGGCTGCCCGGGAGACAAGAGACCCAGTACTTC. This gives the protein CASSRLPGRQETQYF.